This T cell receptor beta chain is drawn from a study of shared clonotypes between healthy human individuals. General study findings and limits: Naive subsets typically showed greater estimated richness than memory subsets.

Sequencing was performed with immunoSEQ multiplex PCR; in TCRdb, only in-frame clones are kept and a portion is missing. This sample has more than 500,000 clones; 90% to 95% occur once, and the top ten carry over 0.1%. Germline V gene lookup returns CDR1 SGHRS and CDR2 YFSETQ. Germline trimming cut 0 bases from V and 2 bases from J; bases unmatched to any gene: 15. This CDR3 region has 19 residues. A remark on this clone: As yet, its antigen is unknown.

CD45RO negativity and positive selection for CCR7 defined naive CD8 cells, a population that excluded terminally differentiated effector memory CD45RA+ cells. Each of the donors was a healthy adult who was HIV-negative and had not had a recent acute infection or vaccination. The sequencing sample was made of naive CD8+ T cells sorted from blood. This chain uses TRBV5-1 with TRBJ2-7, with 9 bases that match TRBD1. The origin of this receptor is a woman aged 30 to 39 in good health. CDR3 DNA sequence: TGCGCCAGCAGCTTGGGGGACAGGGTGCCCTACGGCCTTACCTACGAGCAGTACTTC. It yields the protein CASSLGDRVPYGLTYEQYF.